This entry concerns a single T cell receptor beta chain. These data are taken from a study of blood T cell repertoires in COVID-19. Study as a whole: Whether acute or convalescent, the COVID-19 samples came from the United States, Italy and Spain.

With 3 bases clipped from V and 5 bases from J, the junction kept 8 bases outside the gene matches. The CDR3 totals 15 residues. Germline V gives CDR1 DFQATT, CDR2 SNEGSKA (reference sequence). Authors' processing steps: Amplification of reference gene primers was used by the study to estimate nucleated cell counts. Profiled with immunoSEQ multiplex PCR; TCRdb holds only in-frame clones, not every one. From that table come the V and J calls and clone size; the DNA was used to work out D and trimming. Of around 140,000 clones listed, 81% were seen once; the top ten hold about 7.5%. The chain is built from TRBV20-1 and TRBJ2-5; 11 bases line up with TRBD2. The receptor comes from a human donor in a cohort sampled during active COVID-19. What was sequenced was peripheral blood. The CDR3 DNA sequence: TGCAGTGCTAGTCTAGCGGGAGGATTTGGGGAGACCCAGTACTTC. Translated, it gives CSASLAGGFGETQYF.